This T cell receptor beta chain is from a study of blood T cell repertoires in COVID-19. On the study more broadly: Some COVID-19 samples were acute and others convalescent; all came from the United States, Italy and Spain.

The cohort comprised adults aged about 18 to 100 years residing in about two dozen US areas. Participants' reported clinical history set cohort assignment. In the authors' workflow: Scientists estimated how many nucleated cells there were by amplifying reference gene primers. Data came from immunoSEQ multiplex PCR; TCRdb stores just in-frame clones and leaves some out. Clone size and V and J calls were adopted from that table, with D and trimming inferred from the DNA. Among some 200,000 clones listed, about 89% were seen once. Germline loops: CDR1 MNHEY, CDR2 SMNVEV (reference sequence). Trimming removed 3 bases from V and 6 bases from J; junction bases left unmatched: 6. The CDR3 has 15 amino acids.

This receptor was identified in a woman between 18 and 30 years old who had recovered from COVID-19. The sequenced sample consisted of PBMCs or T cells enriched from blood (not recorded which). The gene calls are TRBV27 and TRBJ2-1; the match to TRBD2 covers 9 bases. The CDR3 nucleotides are TGTGCCAGCAGTTTGGGACTAGCCCCGGCCAATGAGCAGTTCTTC. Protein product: CASSLGLAPANEQFF.